This T cell receptor (beta chain) was observed in a study of shared clonotypes between healthy human individuals. Study as a whole: For every donor, three CD4 naive, three CD4 memory, two CD8 naive and one CD8 memory plates were used. Study conclusions and caveats: Among donors, clonotype sharing was expected to be affected by sequencing depth. Even with large depth, rarefaction showed that sorted-subset sequencing was incomplete.

Using immunoSEQ multiplex PCR, the repertoire was profiled, and TCRdb retains in-frame clones only, with some absent. Here the sample spans over a million clones, approximately 78% being singletons. To note about this clone: The antigen is undetermined.

Germline V gene sequence: CDR1 MNHEY, CDR2 SMNVEV (reference sequence). The junction had 9 bases not matched to a gene; V was cut back by 8 bases and J by 7 bases. This CDR3 has 13 residues. Source material: memory CD4+ T cells from PBMCs. The sample's subset: CD45RA-negative fraction. The origin of this receptor is a man younger than 30 in good health. Some clones in this sample may be carry-over from other donors' samples. The chain recombines TRBV27 with TRBJ2-7; TRBD2 matches 9 bases. As DNA, the CDR3 is TGTGCCAGCCGACTAGCGGTTTTTGAGGAGCAGTACTTC. Translation gives CASRLAVFEEQYF.